Each of the 10 T cell receptor beta chains below was sequenced from the same sample in a study of control samples from healthy donors and cancer patients. The assay was immunoSEQ multiplex PCR, and TCRdb's table has in-frame clones only and misses some. The data hold just over 80,000 clones, with roughly 89% observed a single time. The sequenced material came from blood. These receptors came from a man between 45 and 60 years old in good health.

This chain joins TRBV2 and TRBJ2-3; TRBD2 matches at 12 bases. The germline gives CDR1 SNHLY, CDR2 FYNNEI. There are 17 residues in the CDR3. Trimming removed 7 bases from V and 2 bases from J; junction bases left unmatched: 10. CDR3 DNA: TGTGCCAGCAAATCGCTAGCGGGGGGGGGCGCCACAGATACGCAGTATTTT. It codes for CASKSLAGGGATDTQYF.

Only one count was recorded for this clone. The V and J genes are TRBV27 and TRBJ1-6; D is unclear. Germline V gene sequence: CDR1 MNHEY, CDR2 SMNVEV (reference sequence). CDR3 length equals 15 residues. The V gene lost 4 bases and the J gene lost 1 base, with 8 bases spanning the gap. The CDR3 sequence: CASSSARSYNSPLHF. CDR3 coding DNA: TGTGCCAGCAGTTCAGCGAGATCCTATAATTCACCCCTCCACTTT.

The chain couples TRBV14 to TRBJ1-1, with D unresolved. The germline gives CDR1 SGHDN, CDR2 FVKESK. Trimming cost V 5 bases and J 0 bases, with 7 bases left between them. The CDR3 is 13 amino acids. CDR3 DNA sequence: TGTGCCAGCAGCTGGGGTTTGAACACTGAAGCTTTCTTT. It translates to CASSWGLNTEAFF.

The V call is TRBV25-1, the J call TRBJ1-1, with D perhaps matching TRBD1 (6 bases). The V end lost 6 bases, the J end lost 0 bases, and 23 bases lay between the germline ends. The CDR3 runs 18 residues. CDR1 is MGHDK and CDR2 is SYGVNS in the germline V gene. CDR3 DNA sequence: TGTGCCAGCAGCGTCCTACAGGGCGAGGGAGACCTGAACACTGAAGCTTTCTTT. This translates into CASSVLQGEGDLNTEAFF.

The chain joins TRBV28 to TRBJ2-5; perhaps D is TRBD1 or TRBD2 (5 bases each). Germline V gene lookup returns CDR1 MDHEN and CDR2 SYDVKM. CDR3 length: 14 amino acids. V dropped 6 bases and J dropped 3 bases, with 14 bases sitting between them. CDR3 sequence reads: CASSIRDGKETQYF. The CDR3 DNA is TGTGCCAGCAGCATCCGGGACGGTAAAGAGACCCAGTACTTC.

The chain carries TRBV19 and TRBJ2-2; 11 nucleotides align to TRBD2. CDR1 and CDR2 (germline): LNHDA, SQIVND (reference sequence). The CDR3 contains 14 residues. V lost 5 bases to trimming and J lost 5 bases; unmatched junction nucleotides: 1. CDR3 sequence: CASSVAGGTGELFF. The CDR3 DNA reads TGTGCCAGTAGTGTAGCGGGGGGGACCGGGGAGCTGTTTTTT.

The chain recombines TRBV3-1 (or the pseudogene TRBV3-2) with TRBJ2-5; perhaps TRBD1 as D (5 bases). CDR1 is LGHDT and CDR2 is YNNKEL in the germline V gene (reference sequence). The length of the CDR3 is 14 residues. V gave up 2 bases and J gave up 5 bases, with 12 bases separating them. CDR3 protein: CASSQRRGGETQYF. Here the CDR3 DNA reads TGTGCCAGCAGCCAACGTAGGGGTGGGGAGACCCAGTACTTC.

CDR3 amino acids: CASSLGQQNTEAFF. The CDR3 bases are TGCGCCAGCAGCTTGGGACAGCAGAACACTGAAGCTTTCTTT. V gene TRBV5-1 combines with J gene TRBJ1-1; tentative D call: TRBD1 (5 bases). The V end lost 0 bases, the J end lost 1 base, and 7 bases lay between the germline ends. The CDR3 is 14 residues long. Looked up from germline, CDR1 is SGHRS and CDR2 is YFSETQ.

This clone is a singleton in its sample. The rearrangement links TRBV1 to TRBJ2-7; the table's D call of TRBD2 was not tested on the DNA. TRBV1 is described as a pseudogene. The CDR3 covers 17 residues. CDR3 in amino acids: CTSSQEGLAGTLYEQYF. In nucleotides, the CDR3 is TGCACCAGCAGCCAAGAGGGACTAGCGGGGACCCTCTACGAGCAGTACTTC.

This clone was seen a handful of times. The CDR3 reads CASSLDGAYNEQFF. The CDR3 DNA reads as TGTGCCAGCAGCTTAGACGGGGCCTACAATGAGCAGTTCTTC. This chain connects TRBV11-2 to TRBJ2-1; perhaps TRBD2 as D (5 bases). V dropped 0 bases and J dropped 2 bases, with 5 bases sitting between them. Germline values: CDR1 SGHAT, CDR2 FQNNGV. The CDR3 sequence is 14 residues long.